Each of the 5 T cell receptor beta chains below was sequenced from the same sample in a study of T cell repertoires in ileal Crohn's disease. The table came from immunoSEQ multiplex PCR; TCRdb's copy has only in-frame clones and leaves some out. Here the sample spans tens of thousands of clones, around 80% being singletons. The sequenced sample was ileal tissue. The receptor set was obtained from an adult with Crohn's disease.

The chain couples TRBV6-1 to TRBJ2-4; 9 bases are shared with TRBD1. Germline-derived CDR1 and CDR2 are MNHNS and SASEGT. The CDR3 totals 13 residues. V lost 9 bases and J lost 6; bases outside the gene matches: 6. The CDR3 is CASRTGVGNIQYF. The CDR3 coding sequence is TGTGCCAGTCGGACAGGGGTCGGAAACATTCAGTACTTC.

V usage is TRBV2 and J usage is TRBJ1-3; D remains ambiguous. V was cut by 8 bases and J by 4 bases, with 15 bases left in between. The germline V gene has CDR1 SNHLY and CDR2 FYNNEI. The CDR3 totals 14 residues. CDR3 amino acids: CASEPGFSGNTIYF. CDR3 nucleotide sequence: TGTGCCAGCGAGCCGGGGTTTTCCGGAAACACCATATATTTT.

The chain employs TRBV29-1 and TRBJ1-4, with a tentative D call TRBD1 (5 bases). CDR3 size: 14 residues. Germline lookup yields CDR1 SQVTM and CDR2 ANQGSEA. V was shortened by 6 bases and J by 0 bases, with 11 bases between the two germline ends. CDR3 residues: CSVGTGATNEKLFF. CDR3 nucleotides: TGCAGCGTGGGAACAGGAGCAACTAATGAAAAACTGTTTTTT.

The gene calls are TRBV7-9 and TRBJ1-2, with TRBD1 matching 7 bases. CDR1 SEHNR and CDR2 FQNEAQ come from the germline V gene (reference sequence). There are 15 residues in the CDR3. V shed 4 bases and J 6 bases; nucleotides not matched to a gene: 11. The CDR3 coding sequence is TGTGCCAGCAGCTCACACACGACAGGGTTAGATGGCTACACCTTC. Translation gives CASSSHTTGLDGYTF.

J is TRBJ2-2 and V is TRBV9, with TRBD2 matching 8 bases. Germline-derived CDR1 and CDR2 are SGDLS and YYNGEE. V lost 0 bases, J lost 6 bases, and 10 bases stayed unmatched. The CDR3 spans 17 residues. CDR3 bases: TGTGCCAGCAGCGTAGCTCTATCGGGGGGGCCATCCGGGGAGCTGTTTTTT. Amino acid sequence: CASSVALSGGPSGELFF.